The rows below give T cell receptor beta chains drawn from one sample of a study of blood T cell repertoires in COVID-19. Using immunoSEQ multiplex PCR, the repertoire was profiled, and TCRdb retains in-frame clones only, with some absent. The sample lists about 180,000 clones, roughly 89% occurring once. Source material: peripheral blood. The receptors here all came from a woman aged 70-85 years with COVID-19, enrolled during active disease. CDR3s include the opening cysteine and the closing phenylalanine or tryptophan. Fields, in order: D gene, J gene, clone size, V gene, CDR3 DNA, CDR3 protein. A D gene is named only where the DNA matches it firmly. Where a row states a size, it is once, few, many or the class of an expanded clone; other rows omit it.

d_call: TRBD2
j_call: TRBJ2-7
clone_size: NA
v_call: TRBV20-1
cdr3_nt: TGCAGTGCTAGTTCTAGCGGGAGAGTTGCATACGAGCAGTACTTC
cdr3_aa: CSASSSGRVAYEQYF

d_call: TRBD2
j_call: TRBJ2-7
clone_size: NA
v_call: TRBV19
cdr3_nt: TGTGCCAGTAGTATAGAGGGGACTAGCAACTCCTACGAGCAGTACTTC
cdr3_aa: CASSIEGTSNSYEQYF

d_call: TRBD1
j_call: TRBJ1-2
clone_size: NA
v_call: TRBV5-6
cdr3_nt: TGTGCCAGCAGCGGTACCCGGGACAGGGGGTTGATCTATGGCTACACCTTC
cdr3_aa: CASSGTRDRGLIYGYTF

d_call: TRBD2
j_call: TRBJ2-1
clone_size: NA
v_call: TRBV27
cdr3_nt: TGTGCCAGCAGTTCAACCGGGACTAGCGGTAATAACTACAATGAGCAGTTCTTC
cdr3_aa: CASSSTGTSGNNYNEQFF

d_call: NA
j_call: TRBJ1-2
clone_size: NA
v_call: TRBV27
cdr3_nt: TGTGCCAGCAGCCAGGGGACCCACTATGGCTACACCTTC
cdr3_aa: CASSQGTHYGYTF

d_call: NA
j_call: TRBJ2-5
clone_size: NA
v_call: TRBV28
cdr3_nt: TGTGCCAGCAGCTTAGACCAGGGAATACAAGAGACCCAGTACTTC
cdr3_aa: CASSLDQGIQETQYF

d_call: NA
j_call: TRBJ1-5
clone_size: NA
v_call: TRBV5-1
cdr3_nt: TGCGCCAGCAGCACCTCAGGGGCTAGCAATCAGCCCCAGCATTTT
cdr3_aa: CASSTSGASNQPQHF

d_call: NA
j_call: TRBJ1-5
clone_size: NA
v_call: TRBV9
cdr3_nt: TGTGCCAGCAGCGTAGACAGCCATTATCAGCCCCAGCATTTT
cdr3_aa: CASSVDSHYQPQHF

d_call: NA
j_call: TRBJ2-1
clone_size: NA
v_call: TRBV7-9
cdr3_nt: TGTGCCAGCAGCTTAGTCCCTTACAATGAGCAGTTCTTC
cdr3_aa: CASSLVPYNEQFF

d_call: TRBD1
j_call: TRBJ1-4
clone_size: NA
v_call: TRBV6-2/TRBV6-3
cdr3_nt: TGTGCCAGCAGCCCTGACAGGGGGCGGGTTTCATGGGAAAAACTGTTTTTT
cdr3_aa: CASSPDRGRVSWEKLFF

d_call: NA
j_call: TRBJ1-2
clone_size: few
v_call: TRBV28
cdr3_nt: TGTGCCAGCAGTTTATCTCGACGGGAGCGTGGCTACACCTTC
cdr3_aa: CASSLSRRERGYTF

d_call: NA
j_call: TRBJ1-2
clone_size: NA
v_call: TRBV30
cdr3_nt: TGTGCCTGGAGTAGGGGGATTCGGTATGGCTACACCTTC
cdr3_aa: CAWSRGIRYGYTF

d_call: TRBD2
j_call: TRBJ2-7
clone_size: NA
v_call: TRBV27
cdr3_nt: TGTGCCAGCAGTCCATTAGCGGGACCCTACGAGCAGTACTTC
cdr3_aa: CASSPLAGPYEQYF

d_call: TRBD1
j_call: TRBJ2-7
clone_size: NA
v_call: TRBV30
cdr3_nt: TGTGCCTGGTCCGGGACAGCTATTCCCTACGAGCAGTACTTC
cdr3_aa: CAWSGTAIPYEQYF

d_call: NA
j_call: TRBJ2-5
clone_size: NA
v_call: TRBV24-1
cdr3_nt: TGTGCCACCAGTTTGGCAGGAAAGACCCAGTACTTC
cdr3_aa: CATSLAGKTQYF

d_call: NA
j_call: TRBJ2-5
clone_size: NA
v_call: TRBV6-1
cdr3_nt: TGTGCCAGCAGTGAAGCCGGAACAGGGCAGGGGACCCAGTACTTC
cdr3_aa: CASSEAGTGQGTQYF

d_call: NA
j_call: TRBJ1-4
clone_size: NA
v_call: TRBV20-1
cdr3_nt: TGCAGTGCTAGTCCTGGGGGCGATGAAAAACTGTTTTTT
cdr3_aa: CSASPGGDEKLFF

d_call: TRBD1
j_call: TRBJ1-2
clone_size: NA
v_call: TRBV3-1/TRBV3-2
cdr3_nt: TGTGCCAGCAGCCAAATTGGGACAGCTAACTATGGCTACACCTTC
cdr3_aa: CASSQIGTANYGYTF

d_call: TRBD1
j_call: TRBJ1-3
clone_size: once
v_call: TRBV6-1
cdr3_nt: TGTGCCAGCAGTCTCGGGACAGCTGGAAACACCATATATTTT
cdr3_aa: CASSLGTAGNTIYF

d_call: TRBD1
j_call: TRBJ1-5
clone_size: NA
v_call: TRBV14
cdr3_nt: TGTGCCAGCAGCCCGACAGGGCGTAATCAGCCCCAGCATTTT
cdr3_aa: CASSPTGRNQPQHF

d_call: NA
j_call: TRBJ1-3
clone_size: few
v_call: TRBV4-3
cdr3_nt: TGCGCCAGCAACGAGGGCGCAGCCCCTGGAAACACCATATATTTT
cdr3_aa: CASNEGAAPGNTIYF

d_call: NA
j_call: TRBJ1-5
clone_size: once
v_call: TRBV6-5
cdr3_nt: TGTGCCAGCAGCGACAGTCTGTATAGCAATCAGCCCCAGCATTTT
cdr3_aa: CASSDSLYSNQPQHF

d_call: TRBD1
j_call: TRBJ2-7
clone_size: NA
v_call: TRBV10-2
cdr3_nt: TGCGCCAGCAGATTAACAGGGGGCGGCTCCGGGGAGTACTTC
cdr3_aa: CASRLTGGGSGEYF

d_call: NA
j_call: TRBJ2-1
clone_size: NA
v_call: TRBV11-3
cdr3_nt: TGTGCCAGCAGCTTAGGAGGGCCAGGAATCTATGAGCAGTTCTTC
cdr3_aa: CASSLGGPGIYEQFF

d_call: TRBD1
j_call: TRBJ1-2
clone_size: NA
v_call: TRBV10-3
cdr3_nt: TGTGCCATCAGTGACTCCCCCCGGGGGACAGGGAGCGTTACCTCGTTC
cdr3_aa: CAISDSPRGTGSVTSF

d_call: NA
j_call: TRBJ2-7
clone_size: NA
v_call: TRBV19
cdr3_nt: TGTGCCAGTAGTATGAGGAGGGGGCGCGAATCCGAGCAGTACTTC
cdr3_aa: CASSMRRGRESEQYF

d_call: NA
j_call: TRBJ2-5
clone_size: NA
v_call: TRBV21-1
cdr3_nt: TGTGCCAGCAGCGGAATGACAGGCAAGGAGGAGACCCAGTACTTC
cdr3_aa: CASSGMTGKEETQYF

d_call: TRBD1
j_call: TRBJ1-6
clone_size: few
v_call: TRBV27
cdr3_nt: TGTGCCAGCAGTTTACAAACAGGACAGGGGTATTCACCCCTCCACTTT
cdr3_aa: CASSLQTGQGYSPLHF

d_call: NA
j_call: TRBJ1-2
clone_size: NA
v_call: TRBV5-1
cdr3_nt: TGCGCCAGCAGCTTGGACGGACATGAGTTAGGCTACACCTTC
cdr3_aa: CASSLDGHELGYTF

d_call: TRBD1
j_call: TRBJ1-4
clone_size: NA
v_call: TRBV19
cdr3_nt: TGTGCCAGTAGTCCAACGGACAGGGGACTGTTTTTT
cdr3_aa: CASSPTDRGLFF

d_call: NA
j_call: TRBJ2-1
clone_size: NA
v_call: TRBV6-5
cdr3_nt: TGTGCCAGCAGACTACAAACGGGGTATGAGCAGTTCTTC
cdr3_aa: CASRLQTGYEQFF

d_call: NA
j_call: TRBJ2-3
clone_size: NA
v_call: TRBV7-9
cdr3_nt: TGTGCCAGCAGCTTAGGAATCCCGGCCTCGGAGAGGACAGATACGCAGTATTTT
cdr3_aa: CASSLGIPASERTDTQYF

d_call: TRBD1
j_call: TRBJ1-1
clone_size: NA
v_call: TRBV11-3
cdr3_nt: TGTGCCAGCAGCGGACAGGGAATCACTGAAGCTTTCTTT
cdr3_aa: CASSGQGITEAFF

d_call: NA
j_call: TRBJ2-7
clone_size: NA
v_call: TRBV27
cdr3_nt: TGTGCCAGCAGTTTATCGCGTCGTAATTCCTACGAGCAGTACTTC
cdr3_aa: CASSLSRRNSYEQYF

d_call: NA
j_call: TRBJ2-7
clone_size: NA
v_call: TRBV25-1
cdr3_nt: TGTGCCAGCAGTGGAACAGTCTACGAGCAGTACTTC
cdr3_aa: CASSGTVYEQYF

d_call: TRBD1
j_call: TRBJ2-1
clone_size: NA
v_call: TRBV5-8
cdr3_nt: TGTGCCAGCAGCCCAGCTAGACAGGGGCCGTTCTTC
cdr3_aa: CASSPARQGPFF

d_call: TRBD1
j_call: TRBJ1-2
clone_size: NA
v_call: TRBV5-1
cdr3_nt: TGCGCCAGCAGCCACACAGGGGACTTAGATGGCTACACCTTC
cdr3_aa: CASSHTGDLDGYTF

d_call: TRBD1
j_call: TRBJ2-5
clone_size: NA
v_call: TRBV28
cdr3_nt: TGTGCCAGCAGTCCCTGGACAGGGGGAGAGACCCAGTACTTC
cdr3_aa: CASSPWTGGETQYF

d_call: TRBD1
j_call: TRBJ1-1
clone_size: NA
v_call: TRBV13
cdr3_nt: TGTGCCAGCAGCGCCCTGGGACAGAGGAACACTGAAGCTTTCTTT
cdr3_aa: CASSALGQRNTEAFF

d_call: TRBD1
j_call: TRBJ1-3
clone_size: NA
v_call: TRBV30
cdr3_nt: TGTGCCTGGAGAAACAGGGGTTCCTCTGGAAACACCATATATTTT
cdr3_aa: CAWRNRGSSGNTIYF

d_call: NA
j_call: TRBJ2-7
clone_size: NA
v_call: TRBV5-8
cdr3_nt: TGTGCCAGCAGCTTGAAAGGGACAATCCACGAGCAGTACTTC
cdr3_aa: CASSLKGTIHEQYF

d_call: NA
j_call: TRBJ2-1
clone_size: NA
v_call: TRBV7-9
cdr3_nt: TGTGCCAGCAGCTTAGCGGAACAGTCCTTCTCCTACAATGAGCAGTTCTTC
cdr3_aa: CASSLAEQSFSYNEQFF

d_call: TRBD1
j_call: TRBJ1-5
clone_size: NA
v_call: TRBV27
cdr3_nt: TGTGCCAGCAGACCAGGGACAGGGCATCAGCCCCAGCATTTT
cdr3_aa: CASRPGTGHQPQHF

d_call: NA
j_call: TRBJ2-5
clone_size: NA
v_call: TRBV29-1
cdr3_nt: TGCAGCGTAAAACAGTCAGGTGGGGAGACCCAGTACTTC
cdr3_aa: CSVKQSGGETQYF

d_call: TRBD1
j_call: TRBJ1-1
clone_size: NA
v_call: TRBV11-2
cdr3_nt: TGTGCCAGCAGCTTAGTAGCAGGGGGGAACACTGAAGCTTTCTTT
cdr3_aa: CASSLVAGGNTEAFF

d_call: TRBD1
j_call: TRBJ1-4
clone_size: NA
v_call: TRBV18
cdr3_nt: TGTGCCAGCTCACCACCGACAGGGATTAATGAAAAACTGTTTTTT
cdr3_aa: CASSPPTGINEKLFF

d_call: TRBD1
j_call: TRBJ1-1
clone_size: few
v_call: TRBV30
cdr3_nt: TGTGCCTGGGACAGGGGACTCAACACTGAAGCTTTCTTT
cdr3_aa: CAWDRGLNTEAFF

d_call: NA
j_call: TRBJ2-3
clone_size: NA
v_call: TRBV2
cdr3_nt: TGTGCCAGCGGGGGGAGGTTGCCCACAGATACGCAGTATTTT
cdr3_aa: CASGGRLPTDTQYF

d_call: NA
j_call: TRBJ2-5
clone_size: NA
v_call: TRBV18
cdr3_nt: TGTGCCAGCCAACCTCCGGGGGTTCAAGAGACCCAGTACTTC
cdr3_aa: CASQPPGVQETQYF

d_call: NA
j_call: TRBJ2-1
clone_size: NA
v_call: TRBV2
cdr3_nt: TGTGCCAGCGGCCTGGAGGGCGTAGGTCACAATGAGCAGTTCTTC
cdr3_aa: CASGLEGVGHNEQFF

d_call: TRBD1
j_call: TRBJ1-2
clone_size: NA
v_call: TRBV18
cdr3_nt: TGTGCCAGCTCACCACCGACAGGGTTGAGATATGGCTACACCTTC
cdr3_aa: CASSPPTGLRYGYTF

d_call: NA
j_call: TRBJ1-6
clone_size: NA
v_call: TRBV7-9
cdr3_nt: TGTGCCAGCAGCGACGACAGGAGCTCCTATAATTCACCCCTCCACTTT
cdr3_aa: CASSDDRSSYNSPLHF

d_call: NA
j_call: TRBJ1-5
clone_size: NA
v_call: TRBV2
cdr3_nt: TGTGCCAGCAGTGATGTCTTAATAGGGGTTGGCAATCAGCCCCAGCATTTT
cdr3_aa: CASSDVLIGVGNQPQHF

d_call: TRBD1
j_call: TRBJ2-7
clone_size: NA
v_call: TRBV5-1
cdr3_nt: TGCGCCAGCAGCTTAGGGACAGCTTGGGAGGAGCAGTACTTC
cdr3_aa: CASSLGTAWEEQYF

d_call: NA
j_call: TRBJ1-6
clone_size: NA
v_call: TRBV5-5
cdr3_nt: TGTGCCAGCAGCCGGGTGGCCATGAATTCACCCCTCCACTTT
cdr3_aa: CASSRVAMNSPLHF